This TCR beta chain is from a study of cytotoxic CD8 clonotypes in ibrutinib-treated CLL. Whole-study results and caveats: Progressing patients had sampling times that differed from those of sustained-remission patients.

Trimming took 6 bases from V and 1 from J, leaving 10 bases between them. CDR3 length: 13 residues. Per germline, CDR1 MNHEY and CDR2 SVGAGI. Profiling relied on immunoSEQ multiplex PCR, and the TCRdb table lists in-frame clones only, not all of them. Of some 170,000 clones listed, about 88% are singletons. A remark on this clone: No antigen is known for it.

The TCR originated in a human donor with chronic lymphocytic leukemia. The chain couples TRBV6-5 to TRBJ2-7; D is ambiguous. The specimen comprised PBMCs, sampled at disease progression, from a patient treated with ibrutinib. The CDR3 nucleotides read TGTGCCAGCAGAACAGAGCTGTCCTACGAGCAGTACTTC. Translated, it gives CASRTELSYEQYF.